In this sample, the clone carrying this T cell receptor (beta chain) turned up once. These data belong to a study of T cell changes during pregnancy in multiple sclerosis. Repertoires were generated with immunoSEQ multiplex PCR, while TCRdb's copy carries only in-frame clones and drops some. The sample holds roughly 100,000 clones, 91% seen once. V was cut by 4 bases and J by 1 base, with 14 bases left in between. This CDR3 spans 16 amino acids. Germline CDR1 and CDR2: SGHVS and FQNEAQ. This sample comprised peripheral blood, obtained before pregnancy. This receptor was obtained from a female donor with multiple sclerosis, enrolled in a pregnancy study. This rearrangement joins TRBV7-8 to TRBJ1-5; maybe TRBD1 (6 bases). CDR3 nucleotide sequence: TGTGCCAGCAGCTCCGTAGGGACAACCAGCAATCAGCCCCAGCATTTT. It yields the protein CASSSVGTTSNQPQHF.